These 9 T cell receptor beta chains were sequenced from one sample in a study of OX40 agonist ivuxolimab in advanced cancers. Method: immunoSEQ multiplex PCR; TCRdb's copy keeps in-frame clones and lacks some. In the table there are tens of thousands of clones, around 81% of which are singletons. The material was CD4+ or CD8+ T cells sorted from blood, obtained in a trial of the OX40 agonist ivuxolimab. These receptors all stem from an adult with an advanced solid tumor such as melanoma, head and neck, liver or kidney cancer.

This clone has just one count. The rearrangement joins TRBV5-8 to TRBJ2-1; the match to TRBD2 covers 10 bases. Germline lookup yields CDR1 SGHTS and CDR2 YDEGEE. The CDR3 runs 15 residues. V dropped 5 bases and J dropped 12; count of bases not matched to a gene: 14. CDR3 region: CASSTGTSVAVVQFF. DNA of the CDR3: TGTGCCAGCAGTACCGGGACTAGCGTAGCTGTTGTGCAGTTCTTC.

V usage is TRBV6-5 and J usage is TRBJ1-1; 10 bases map to TRBD1. The CDR3 length is 14 residues. Losses at the gene ends were 6 bases for V and 4 bases for J; bases not matched to a gene: 5. Germline values: CDR1 MNHEY, CDR2 SVGAGI. CDR3 DNA sequence: TGTGCCAGCAGCGAGACAGGGGGCTTCACTGAAGCTTTCTTT. Translation gives CASSETGGFTEAFF.

The chain joins TRBV5-4 to TRBJ1-1; 9 bases align to TRBD1. Germline CDR1 reads SGHNT; CDR2 reads YYREEE (reference sequence). J gave up 6 bases and V 4 bases, and 4 bases lay outside the gene matches. The CDR3 is 13 amino acids. The CDR3 region is CASSLQGAAEAFF. CDR3 DNA: TGTGCCAGCAGCCTACAGGGGGCGGCTGAAGCTTTCTTT.

As DNA, the CDR3 is TGTGCCAGCAGCTTTTCAGACAGTGCCGAGCAGTACGTC. As protein: CASSFSDSAEQYV. The chain combines TRBV7-9 with TRBJ2-7, with a weak D call TRBD1 (5 bases). The CDR3 loop spans 13 amino acids. V lost 3 bases to trimming and J lost 6 bases, with 12 bases between them. CDR1 SEHNR and CDR2 FQNEAQ come from the germline V gene (reference sequence).

The chain is built from TRBV25-1 and TRBJ1-1; TRBD1 aligns across 9 bases. CDR3 size: 14 residues. Per the germline V gene, CDR1 is MGHDK and CDR2 is SYGVNS. Trimming at V came to 5 bases and at J to 4 bases, leaving 5 bases not matched to a gene. Here the CDR3 reads CASSPLTGGTEAFF. CDR3 nucleotide sequence: TGTGCCAGCAGTCCGCTGACAGGGGGCACTGAAGCTTTCTTT.

The gene calls are TRBV11-2 and TRBJ2-1; D not certain. Germline CDR1 reads SGHAT; CDR2 reads FQNNGV. The CDR3 spans 13 residues. V dropped 0 bases and J dropped 4 bases, with 4 bases sitting between them. CDR3 DNA sequence: TGTGCCAGCAGCTTAGATTTTTACAATGAGCAGTTCTTC. It codes for CASSLDFYNEQFF.

The chain links TRBV9 to TRBJ2-3; TRBD1 might be the D (6 bases). In germline, CDR1 is SGDLS, CDR2 YYNGEE. V was cut by 4 bases and J by 3 bases, with 12 bases left in between. This CDR3 contains 14 residues. The CDR3 is CASSPEGGTDTQYF. CDR3 nucleotide sequence: TGTGCCAGCAGCCCCGAAGGGGGAACAGATACGCAGTATTTT.

In its sample, this clone was seen once. The chain uses TRBV6-5 and TRBJ2-7; 10 positions match TRBD1. V shed 6 bases, J shed 2 bases, and the junction held 7 bases outside the gene matches. The germline gives CDR1 MNHEY, CDR2 SVGAGI. The length of the CDR3 is 15 residues. Here the CDR3 reads CASSPGQGFAYEQYF. CDR3 coding DNA: TGTGCCAGCAGCCCGGGACAGGGGTTTGCCTACGAGCAGTACTTC.

The chain employs TRBV4-2 and TRBJ1-2, with D possibly TRBD1 on 5 matching bases. Germline CDR1 reads LGHNA; CDR2 reads YNFKEQ. Trimming left V 0 bases short and J 4 bases short, with 12 bases between. The CDR3 has 15 residues. The CDR3: CASSQERGASYGYTF. CDR3 sequence (DNA): TGTGCCAGCAGCCAAGAGAGGGGAGCCTCCTATGGCTACACCTTC.